Given below is one T cell receptor beta chain in context. The antigen is not known. Compared with germline, one end of the junction differs, possibly owing to a read error. This entry belongs to a study of response to subunit inactivated influenza vaccine. General study results and limits: The authors suggested that few new T cells are recruited per seasonal influenza vaccination.

TCRdb reprocessed the RT-PCR reads via MiXCR and lists one record per CDR3 protein. The sample has 530,000 or so distinct CDR3 sequences, approximately 12% seen once. The CDR3 loop spans 12 amino acids. Germline lookup yields CDR1 KGHSH and CDR2 LQKENI. The receptor comes from a man in his forties or fifties who received an inactivated influenza vaccine. The material was PBMCs from blood, obtained on the day of vaccination. This rearrangement joins TRBV18 to TRBJ2-5; no reliable D call. CDR3 sequence reads: CASSRIKESQYF. CDR3 nucleotide sequence: TGTGCCAGCTCACGGATCAAAGAGAGCCAGTACTTC.